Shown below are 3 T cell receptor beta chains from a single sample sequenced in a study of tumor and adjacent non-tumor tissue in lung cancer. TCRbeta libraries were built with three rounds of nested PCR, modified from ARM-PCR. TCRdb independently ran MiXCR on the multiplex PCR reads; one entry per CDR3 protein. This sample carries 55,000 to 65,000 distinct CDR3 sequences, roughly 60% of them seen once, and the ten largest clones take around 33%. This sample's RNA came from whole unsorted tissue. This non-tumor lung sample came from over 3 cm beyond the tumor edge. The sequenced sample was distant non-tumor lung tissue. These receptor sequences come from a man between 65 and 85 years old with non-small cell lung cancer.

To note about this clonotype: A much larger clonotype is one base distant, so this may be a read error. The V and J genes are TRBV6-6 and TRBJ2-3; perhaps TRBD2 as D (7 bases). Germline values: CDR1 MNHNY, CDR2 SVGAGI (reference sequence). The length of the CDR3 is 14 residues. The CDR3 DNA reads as TGTGCCAGCAGGAAACTAGGGGGGGCAGATATGCAGTATTTT. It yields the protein CASRKLGGADMQYF.

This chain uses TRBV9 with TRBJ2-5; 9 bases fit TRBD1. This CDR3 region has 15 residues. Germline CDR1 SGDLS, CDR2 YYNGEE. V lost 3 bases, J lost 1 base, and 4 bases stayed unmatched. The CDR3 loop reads CASSARDRAQETQYF. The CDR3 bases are TGTGCCAGCAGCGCTCGGGACAGGGCCCAAGAGACCCAGTACTTC.

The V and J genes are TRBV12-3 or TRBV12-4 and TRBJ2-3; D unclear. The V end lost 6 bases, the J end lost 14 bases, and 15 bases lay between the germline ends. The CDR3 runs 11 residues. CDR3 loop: CASSATPARYF. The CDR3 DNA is TGTGCCAGCAGCGCTACCCCAGCGCGGTATTTT.